This T cell receptor (beta chain) was identified during a study of blood T cell repertoires in COVID-19. Study background: The study drew acute and convalescent COVID-19 samples from the United States, Italy and Spain. Sources were T cells, B-cell-depleted T cells, or PBMCs; the material itself was cDNA or gDNA.

This clone is a singleton in its sample. Authors' data handling: Quantification of nucleated cells was approximated via reference gene primer amplification. Sequenced by immunoSEQ multiplex PCR; TCRdb stores in-frame clones only, minus some. V, J and clone size were drawn from that table, and D and trimming were deduced from the DNA. The sample gives some 270,000 clones, about nine tenths of which show up once; approximately 1.5% is in the top ten. The V end lost 5 bases, the J end lost 5 bases, and 13 bases lay between the germline ends. Germline values: CDR1 SGHDN, CDR2 FVKESK. The CDR3 runs 13 residues.

The chain has TRBV14 and TRBJ2-7; D remains unclear. Sequencing was done on a sample of peripheral blood. The sequence was obtained from a woman in her fifties or sixties who had recovered from COVID-19. The CDR3 DNA sequence: TGTGCCAGCAGCTACGAACACTACGACGAGCAGTACTTC. It codes for CASSYEHYDEQYF.